One sample yielded the 6 T cell receptor beta chains listed below, sequenced in a study of cytomegalovirus exposure and HLA in healthy donors. Researchers ran the PCR with 60 Vbeta and 13 Jbeta primers. Using immunoSEQ multiplex PCR, the repertoire was profiled, and TCRdb retains in-frame clones only, with some absent. The data show approximately 52,000 clones, with about 69% seen just once and over 30% held by the top ten. The sequenced material came from PBMCs. The receptors come from a man aged 35 to 55 in good health and CMV-seropositive.

V is TRBV19 and J is TRBJ2-2; 8 nucleotides line up with TRBD1. V shed 7 bases and J 6 bases; nucleotides not matched to a gene: 16. CDR3 length equals 17 residues. CDR1 LNHDA and CDR2 SQIVND come from the germline V gene (reference sequence). CDR3: CASTHQGASNKAGELFF. Here the CDR3 DNA reads TGTGCCAGTACCCATCAGGGGGCGAGCAACAAGGCCGGGGAGCTGTTTTTT.

The V call is TRBV28, the J call TRBJ1-1, with a weak D call TRBD1 (5 bases). The length of the CDR3 is 14 residues. Germline loops: CDR1 MDHEN, CDR2 SYDVKM. Trimming left V 7 bases short and J 1 base short, with 13 bases between. The CDR3: CASIGGGRNTEAFF. CDR3 DNA: TGTGCCAGCATCGGGGGGGGACGGAACACTGAAGCTTTCTTT.

The rearrangement uses TRBV6-5 and TRBJ1-1; possible D gene TRBD1, 5 bases. V shed 1 base and J shed 1 base, with 10 bases lying between them. Germline V lookup: CDR1 MNHEY, CDR2 SVGAGI. The CDR3 is 15 residues long. The CDR3 nucleotides read TGTGCCAGCAGTTACTGGGGGAGGGAGAACACTGAAGCTTTCTTT. This gives the protein CASSYWGRENTEAFF.

A few counts support this clone. The chain links TRBV6-5 to TRBJ1-1; D ambiguous. The CDR3 contains 15 residues. Trimming took off 0 bases at V and 1 base at J, with 9 bases between the two ends. CDR1 is MNHEY, CDR2 SVGAGI, per germline. The DNA for the CDR3 is TGTGCCAGCAGTTACTCGGTAGTTGCGAACACTGAAGCTTTCTTT. Its protein product is CASSYSVVANTEAFF.

This clone turned up a few times. The J gene is TRBJ1-1, the V gene TRBV25-1; D possibly corresponds to TRBD1 (6 bases). The CDR3 consists of 13 residues. Germline assignment: CDR1 MGHDK and CDR2 SYGVNS. V lost 6 bases and J lost 1, with 9 bases in between. CDR3 nucleotides: TGTGCCAGCAGGGGACACCAGAACACTGAAGCTTTCTTT. This gives the protein CASRGHQNTEAFF.

This chain connects TRBV5-6 to TRBJ2-1, with 8 bases identical to TRBD2. Germline V gene data show CDR1 as SGHDT and CDR2 as YYEEEE. This CDR3 region has 13 residues. Losses at the gene ends were 4 bases for V and 3 bases for J; bases not matched to a gene: 0. This CDR3 reads CASSAGGYNEQFF. CDR3 bases: TGTGCCAGCAGCGCGGGGGGCTACAATGAGCAGTTCTTC.